The 22 T cell receptor beta chains in this list originate from one sample, sequenced in a study of blood T cell repertoires in COVID-19. Clones were sequenced by immunoSEQ multiplex PCR, and TCRdb holds only the in-frame ones, with some missing. This table has around 170,000 clones, 88% appearing once. The specimen was peripheral blood. The origin of the receptors is a man in his 60s with acute or convalescent COVID-19.

V and J are TRBV19 and TRBJ1-1; 9 nucleotides align to TRBD1. CDR1 and CDR2 from the germline V gene are LNHDA and SQIVND (reference sequence). There are 14 residues in the CDR3. The junction had 16 bases not matched to a gene; V was cut back by 9 bases and J by 11 bases. CDR3 nucleotides: TGTGCCAGCGTGGACAGGGGACGAACACTGAGGGCTTTCTTT. As protein: CASVDRGRTLRAFF.

This chain joins TRBV5-8 and TRBJ1-3; maybe TRBD1 (6 bases). Germline loops: CDR1 SGHTS, CDR2 YDEGEE. Trimming shortened V by 3 bases and J by 4 bases, and 17 bases separated the two germline ends. This CDR3 spans 16 amino acids. The CDR3 DNA reads TGTGCCAGCAGCTCTATAGGGGAGGGGACAGGAAACACCATATATTTT. This translates into CASSSIGEGTGNTIYF. Full variable domain (outside the CDR3, taken from reference TRBV5-8 and TRBJ1-3): EAGVTQSPTHLIKTRGQQATLRCSPISGHTSVYWYQQALGLGLQFLLWYDEGEERNRGNFPPRFSGRQFPNYSSELNVNALELEDSALYLCASSSIGEGTGNTIYFGEGSWLTVV.

The chain has TRBV5-1 and TRBJ1-3; possibly TRBD1 for D (6 bases). The germline gives CDR1 SGHRS, CDR2 YFSETQ. V was shortened by 4 bases and J by 0 bases, with 8 bases between the two germline ends. This CDR3 region has 14 residues. The CDR3 nucleotides are TGCGCCAGCAGCGAGGACAGCTCTGGAAACACCATATATTTT. Amino acids: CASSEDSSGNTIYF.

The V call is TRBV10-3, the J call TRBJ2-6; 13 positions agree with TRBD2. The germline gives CDR1 ENHRY, CDR2 SYGVKD. CDR3 length: 18 amino acids. After removal of 8 bases from V and 4 bases from J, the junction contained 11 bases not matched to a gene. The CDR3 nucleotides read TGTGCCATCCGGAGTCCACTAGCGGGAGGGCCGGGGGCCAACGTCCTGACTTTC. Protein sequence: CAIRSPLAGGPGANVLTF.

This clone was detected only once. This chain uses TRBV5-8 with TRBJ2-5; tentative D call: TRBD1 (6 bases). V was cut by 7 bases and J by 4 bases, with 14 bases left in between. CDR3 length: 13 residues. The V gene's germline CDR1 is SGHTS and CDR2 YDEGEE. CDR3 amino acids: CASVTGRLETQYF. The CDR3, as DNA: TGTGCCAGCGTCACAGGGCGTTTAGAGACCCAGTACTTC. Drawing the rest from reference TRBV5-8 and TRBJ2-5, the complete variable domain is EAGVTQSPTHLIKTRGQQATLRCSPISGHTSVYWYQQALGLGLQFLLWYDEGEERNRGNFPPRFSGRQFPNYSSELNVNALELEDSALYLCASVTGRLETQYFGPGTRLLVL.

This clone came up a few times. The chain employs TRBV4-3 and TRBJ2-6; no reliable D call. CDR1 is LGHNA, CDR2 YSLEER, per germline. Trimming pared 1 base from V and 0 bases from J, leaving 4 bases between. This CDR3 has 15 residues. For the CDR3, the DNA is TGCGCCAGCAGCCAAGTTAGCTCTGGGGCCAACGTCCTGACTTTC. Protein product: CASSQVSSGANVLTF.

In its sample, this clone was seen once. The chain employs TRBV6-1 and TRBJ1-6, with D perhaps matching TRBD1 (6 bases). The V gene's germline CDR1 is MNHNS and CDR2 SASEGT. The CDR3 has 18 amino acids. The V end lost 2 bases, the J end lost 0 bases, and 14 bases lay between the germline ends. Here the CDR3 DNA reads TGTGCCAGCAGTGAACTCACCCAACAGGGCTCCTATAATTCACCCCTCCACTTT. Its protein product is CASSELTQQGSYNSPLHF.

This clone appeared once. V gene TRBV5-5 combines with J gene TRBJ1-5; D ambiguous. Trimming pared 1 base from V and 6 bases from J, leaving 5 bases between. The CDR3 is 12 residues long. The germline V gene encodes CDR1 SGHKS and CDR2 YYEKEE (reference sequence). In DNA form, the CDR3 reads TGTGCCAGCAGCTTGTCGGGTCAGCCCCAGCATTTT. Protein product: CASSLSGQPQHF.

The rearrangement links TRBV19 to TRBJ1-3; TRBD1 might be the D (5 bases). This CDR3 comprises 14 residues. V was cut by 4 bases and J by 4 bases, with 11 bases left in between. Germline V gives CDR1 LNHDA, CDR2 SQIVND (reference sequence). CDR3 region: CASSNGGDGNTIYF. In nucleotides, the CDR3 is TGTGCCAGTAGTAATGGGGGGGACGGAAACACCATATATTTT.

The CDR3 is CASSSRTSGGEQYF. CDR3 coding DNA: TGTGCCAGCAGCTCCCGGACTAGCGGAGGCGAGCAGTACTTC. The genes are TRBV5-4 and TRBJ2-7, with 10 bases that match TRBD2. Losses at the gene ends were 3 bases for V and 6 bases for J; bases not matched to a gene: 6. This CDR3 is 14 amino acids long. Germline values: CDR1 SGHNT, CDR2 YYREEE (reference sequence).

The V call is TRBV19, the J call TRBJ1-2, with D uncertain. The CDR3 is made up of 13 amino acids. V lost 5 bases and J 8 bases, leaving 15 bases between the germline ends. Germline V gene sequence: CDR1 LNHDA, CDR2 SQIVND (reference sequence). CDR3 coding DNA: TGTGCCAGTAGTGAGGGATTCTTCTTGGGCTACACCTTC. Its translation is CASSEGFFLGYTF.

The chain recombines TRBV5-1 with TRBJ2-5; 7 nucleotides match TRBD1. Germline lookup yields CDR1 SGHRS and CDR2 YFSETQ. CDR3 length: 12 amino acids. The V gene end was trimmed by 5 bases and the J gene end by 5 bases; junction bases not matched to a gene: 3. CDR3 in DNA: TGCGCCAGCAGTCCCAGGGGGGAGACCCAGTACTTC. Amino acids: CASSPRGETQYF.

This chain uses TRBV2 with TRBJ2-2; 10 bases line up with TRBD2. Germline V lookup: CDR1 SNHLY, CDR2 FYNNEI. V shed 7 bases and J 7 bases; nucleotides not matched to a gene: 6. The CDR3 runs to 14 residues. The CDR3 sequence is CASMLAGEHGELFF. Here the CDR3 DNA reads TGTGCCAGCATGCTAGCGGGGGAGCACGGGGAGCTGTTTTTT.

This clone was picked up one time. This chain's CDR3 is CASSPRGGRWEPQHF. The CDR3 nucleotides read TGTGCCAGCAGCCCCCGGGGAGGGCGTTGGGAGCCCCAGCATTTT. This chain joins TRBV5-6 and TRBJ1-5; no clear D gene. Germline CDR1 SGHDT, CDR2 YYEEEE. With 4 bases removed from V and 8 bases from J, the gap between germline ends came to 19 bases. CDR3 length: 15 residues.

V and J are TRBV27 and TRBJ1-1, with D possibly TRBD1 on 6 matching bases. Per the germline V gene, CDR1 is MNHEY and CDR2 is SMNVEV (reference sequence). The CDR3 is 14 residues long. V was pared by 1 base and J by 6 bases, with 12 bases between. The CDR3 region is CASSLYTGMAEAFF. CDR3 sequence (DNA): TGTGCCAGCAGTTTATATACAGGGATGGCTGAAGCTTTCTTT.

This chain joins TRBV11-3 and TRBJ2-1, with a possible D match to TRBD1 (5 bases). V was pared by 5 bases and J by 6 bases, with 20 bases between. This CDR3 region has 16 residues. Per the germline V gene, CDR1 is SGHNT and CDR2 is YENEEA. In DNA form, the CDR3 reads TGTGCCAGCAGCCCCCGGGCCACCAGGGCCCTCAATGAGCAGTTCTTC. This sequence encodes CASSPRATRALNEQFF.

The J gene is TRBJ1-2, the V gene TRBV30, with a weak D call TRBD1 (6 bases). CDR3 length: 16 amino acids. Germline CDR1 is GTSNPN and CDR2 is SVGIG (reference sequence). V was shortened by 0 bases and J by 4 bases, with 18 bases between the two germline ends. This CDR3 is CAWSVKSPGGGYGYTF. The CDR3 DNA is TGTGCCTGGAGTGTAAAATCTCCGGGGGGCGGCTATGGCTACACCTTC.

This clone showed up just a few times. In DNA form, the CDR3 reads TGTGCCAGCAGTTTAAATTCAGGGCGGCACACTGAAGCTTTCTTT. Translation gives CASSLNSGRHTEAFF. The rearrangement uses TRBV27 and TRBJ1-1, with D possibly matching TRBD1 (5 bases). Germline V CDR1 and CDR2: MNHEY, SMNVEV (reference sequence). Deletions cut 2 bases from V and 3 bases from J, with 13 bases between. This CDR3 is built from 15 residues.

The table lists this clone with a count of one. V and J are TRBV24-1 and TRBJ1-1; D gene ambiguous. Germline CDR1 and CDR2: KGHDR and SFDVKD. This CDR3 region has 15 residues. V lost 3 bases and J lost 4, with 14 bases in between. As DNA, the CDR3 is TGTGCCACCAGTGATAACAAGGCCTGGAGCACTGAAGCTTTCTTT. This sequence encodes CATSDNKAWSTEAFF.

The chain has TRBV5-5 and TRBJ2-3; a weak D match, TRBD2 (5 bases). From germline, CDR1 is SGHKS and CDR2 YYEKEE (reference sequence). Trimming pared 5 bases from V and 4 bases from J, leaving 17 bases between. This CDR3 is built from 15 residues. The CDR3: CASSSFRFGADTQYF. CDR3 nucleotide sequence: TGTGCCAGCAGTTCCTTCAGGTTCGGGGCAGATACGCAGTATTTT.

This chain joins TRBV7-9 and TRBJ2-5; 8 bases align to TRBD1. In germline, CDR1 is SEHNR, CDR2 FQNEAQ (reference sequence). The CDR3 has 16 residues. The J segment lost 2 bases and the V segment lost 3 bases, leaving 8 bases of the junction unmatched. CDR3 nucleotides: TGTGCCAGCAGCTTTTGGACAGGGTCCCCGCAAGAGACCCAGTACTTC. Its translation: CASSFWTGSPQETQYF.

A single count supports this clone. This chain links TRBV12-5 with TRBJ1-5, with TRBD1 matching 8 bases. There are 14 residues in the CDR3. Germline loops: CDR1 LGHNT, CDR2 FRNRAP. V was clipped by 7 bases and J by 5 bases; unmatched bases: 7. The CDR3 is CASAPDREDQPQHF. Here the CDR3 DNA reads TGTGCTAGTGCCCCGGACAGGGAAGATCAGCCCCAGCATTTT.